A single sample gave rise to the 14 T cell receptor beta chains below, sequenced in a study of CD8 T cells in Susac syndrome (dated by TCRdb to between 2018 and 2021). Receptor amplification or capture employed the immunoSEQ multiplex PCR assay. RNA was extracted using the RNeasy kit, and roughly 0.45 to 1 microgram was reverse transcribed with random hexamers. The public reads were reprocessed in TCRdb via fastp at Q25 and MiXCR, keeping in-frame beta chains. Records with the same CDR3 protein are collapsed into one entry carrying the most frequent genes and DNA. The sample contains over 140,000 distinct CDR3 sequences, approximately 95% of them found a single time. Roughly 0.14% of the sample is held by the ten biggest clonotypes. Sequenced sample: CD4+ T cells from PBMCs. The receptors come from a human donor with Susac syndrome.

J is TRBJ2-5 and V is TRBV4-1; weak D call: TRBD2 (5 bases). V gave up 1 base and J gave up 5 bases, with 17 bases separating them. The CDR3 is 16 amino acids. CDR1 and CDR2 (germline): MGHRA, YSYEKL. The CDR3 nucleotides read TGCGCCAGCAGCCAAGGTGGCGGACTCGGGCAGGAGACCCAGTACTTC. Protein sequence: CASSQGGGLGQETQYF.

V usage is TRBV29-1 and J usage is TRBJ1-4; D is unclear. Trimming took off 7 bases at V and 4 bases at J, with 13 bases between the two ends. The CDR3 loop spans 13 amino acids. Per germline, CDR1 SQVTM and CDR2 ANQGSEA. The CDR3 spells CSAGRGINEKLFF. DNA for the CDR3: TGCAGCGCCGGTCGGGGAATTAATGAAAAACTGTTTTTT.

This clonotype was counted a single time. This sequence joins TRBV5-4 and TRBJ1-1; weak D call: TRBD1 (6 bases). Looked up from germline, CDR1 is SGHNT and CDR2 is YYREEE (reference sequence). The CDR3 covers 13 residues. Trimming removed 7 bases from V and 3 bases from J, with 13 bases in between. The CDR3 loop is CASSGGWDTEAFF. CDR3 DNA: TGTGCCAGCTCGGGGGGCTGGGACACTGAAGCTTTCTTT.

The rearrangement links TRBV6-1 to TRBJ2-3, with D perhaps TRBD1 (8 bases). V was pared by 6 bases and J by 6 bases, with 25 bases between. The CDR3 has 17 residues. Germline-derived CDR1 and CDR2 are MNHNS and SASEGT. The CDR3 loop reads CASRSTGGMGRVDTQYF. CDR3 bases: TGTGCCAGCAGATCTACAGGGGGAATGGGGAGGGTGGATACGCAGTATTTT.

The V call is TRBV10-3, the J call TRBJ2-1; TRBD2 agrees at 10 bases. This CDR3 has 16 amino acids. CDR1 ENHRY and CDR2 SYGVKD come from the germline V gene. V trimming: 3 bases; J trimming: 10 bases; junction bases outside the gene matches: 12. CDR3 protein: CAISDSGASGGREQFF. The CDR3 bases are TGTGCCATCAGTGACAGTGGCGCTAGCGGGGGTCGCGAGCAGTTCTTC.

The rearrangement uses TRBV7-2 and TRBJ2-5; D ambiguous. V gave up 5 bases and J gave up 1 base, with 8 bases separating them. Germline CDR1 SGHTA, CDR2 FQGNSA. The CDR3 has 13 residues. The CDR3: CASSGSLQETQYF. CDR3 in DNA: TGTGCCAGCAGCGGGTCTCTCCAAGAGACCCAGTACTTC.

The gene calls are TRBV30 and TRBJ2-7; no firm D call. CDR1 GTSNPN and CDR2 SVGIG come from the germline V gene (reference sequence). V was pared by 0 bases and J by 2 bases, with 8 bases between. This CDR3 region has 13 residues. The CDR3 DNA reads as TGTGCCTGGAGTGTCGGCCTGACCTACGAGCAGTACTTC. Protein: CAWSVGLTYEQYF.

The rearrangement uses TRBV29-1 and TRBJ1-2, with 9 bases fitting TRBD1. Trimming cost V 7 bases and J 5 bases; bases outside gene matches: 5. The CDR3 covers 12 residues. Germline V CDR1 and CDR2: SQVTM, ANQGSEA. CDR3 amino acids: CSANRGPYGYTF. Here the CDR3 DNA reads TGCAGCGCTAACAGGGGGCCTTATGGCTACACCTTC. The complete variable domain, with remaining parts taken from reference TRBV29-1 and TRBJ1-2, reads SAVISQKPSRDICQRGTSLTIQCQVDSQVTMMFWYRQQPGQSLTLIATANQGSEATYESGFVIDKFPISRPNLTFSTLTVSNMSPEDSSIYLCSANRGPYGYTFGSGTRLTVV.

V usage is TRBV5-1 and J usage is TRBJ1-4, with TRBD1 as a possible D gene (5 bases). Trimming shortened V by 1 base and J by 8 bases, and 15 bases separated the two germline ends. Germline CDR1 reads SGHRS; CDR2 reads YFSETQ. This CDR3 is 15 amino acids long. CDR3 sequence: CASSLRGTPGEKLFF. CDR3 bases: TGCGCCAGCAGCTTGCGCGGGACTCCTGGAGAAAAACTGTTTTTT.

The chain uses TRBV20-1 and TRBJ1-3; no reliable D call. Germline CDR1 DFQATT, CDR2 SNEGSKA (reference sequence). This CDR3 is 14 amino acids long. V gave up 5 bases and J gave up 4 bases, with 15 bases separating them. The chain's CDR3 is CSASLPSGGNTIYF. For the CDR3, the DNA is TGCAGTGCTTCTCTCCCCTCCGGGGGAAACACCATATATTTT.

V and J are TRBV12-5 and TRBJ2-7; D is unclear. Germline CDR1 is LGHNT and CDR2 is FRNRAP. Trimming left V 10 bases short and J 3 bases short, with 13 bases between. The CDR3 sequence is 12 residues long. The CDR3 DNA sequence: TGTGCTACTTCGGCAGCCCTCTACGAGCAGTACTTC. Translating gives CATSAALYEQYF.

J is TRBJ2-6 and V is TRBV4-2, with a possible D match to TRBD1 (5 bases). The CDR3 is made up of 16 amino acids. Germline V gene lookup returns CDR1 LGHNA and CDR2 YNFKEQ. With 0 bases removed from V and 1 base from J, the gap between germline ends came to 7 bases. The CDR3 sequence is CASSQDQGSGANVLTF. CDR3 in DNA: TGTGCCAGCAGCCAAGACCAGGGATCTGGGGCCAACGTCCTGACTTTC.

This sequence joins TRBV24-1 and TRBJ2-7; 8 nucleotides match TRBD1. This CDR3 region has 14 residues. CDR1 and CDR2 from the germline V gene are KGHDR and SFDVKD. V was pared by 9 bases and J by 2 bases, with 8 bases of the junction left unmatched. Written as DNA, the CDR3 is TGTGCCACCGGGCCCCGGGACAGGACCTACGAGCAGTACTTC. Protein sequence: CATGPRDRTYEQYF.

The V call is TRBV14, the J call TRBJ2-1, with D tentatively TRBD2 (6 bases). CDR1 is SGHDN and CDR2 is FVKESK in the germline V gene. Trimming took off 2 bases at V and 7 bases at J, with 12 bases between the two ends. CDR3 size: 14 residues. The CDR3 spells CASSQFGRRNEQFF. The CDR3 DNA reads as TGTGCCAGCAGCCAATTCGGGAGACGGAATGAGCAGTTCTTC. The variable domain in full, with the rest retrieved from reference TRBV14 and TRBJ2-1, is EAGVTQFPSHSVIEKGQTVTLRCDPISGHDNLYWYRRVMGKEIKFLLHFVKESKQDESGMPNNRFLAERTGGTYSTLKVQPAELEDSGVYFCASSQFGRRNEQFFGPGTRLTVL.